This TCR beta chain originates from a study of cytomegalovirus exposure and HLA in healthy donors. General study points: In vitro data verified a few CMV-associated chains as specific for CMV antigens. In a later analysis, several top co-occurrence clusters appeared linked to parvovirus B19, influenza, CMV and Epstein-Barr virus. Researchers counted 164 TCR beta chains as cytomegalovirus-associated.

For this clone: The antigen is unknown.

This PCR relied on a set of 60 Vbeta primers and 13 Jbeta primers. In the study's own analysis: As a later analysis found, there were 80 million or so unique TCR beta chains, of which some 10 million were shared. The table came from immunoSEQ multiplex PCR; TCRdb's copy has only in-frame clones and leaves some out. V, J and clone size are those of that table, while D and trimming were read from the DNA. The data contain about 120,000 clones, about 79% of them singletons. This CDR3 contains 14 residues. Germline values: CDR1 GTSNPN, CDR2 SVGIG (reference sequence). V lost 5 bases and J lost 1; bases outside the gene matches: 3.

The sequence derives from a man younger than 35 in good health and CMV-seronegative. This chain connects TRBV30 to TRBJ2-2; 8 nucleotides agree with TRBD2. The material sequenced was PBMCs. Here the CDR3 reads CAWDAGGNTGELFF. The CDR3 DNA is TGTGCCTGGGACGCGGGGGGGAACACCGGGGAGCTGTTTTTT. Drawing the rest from reference TRBV30 and TRBJ2-2, the complete variable domain is SQTIHQWPATLVQPVGSPLSLECTVEGTSNPNLYWYRQAAGRGLQLLFYSVGIGQISSEVPQNLSASRPQDRQFILSSKKLLLSDSGFYLCAWDAGGNTGELFFGEGSRLTVL.